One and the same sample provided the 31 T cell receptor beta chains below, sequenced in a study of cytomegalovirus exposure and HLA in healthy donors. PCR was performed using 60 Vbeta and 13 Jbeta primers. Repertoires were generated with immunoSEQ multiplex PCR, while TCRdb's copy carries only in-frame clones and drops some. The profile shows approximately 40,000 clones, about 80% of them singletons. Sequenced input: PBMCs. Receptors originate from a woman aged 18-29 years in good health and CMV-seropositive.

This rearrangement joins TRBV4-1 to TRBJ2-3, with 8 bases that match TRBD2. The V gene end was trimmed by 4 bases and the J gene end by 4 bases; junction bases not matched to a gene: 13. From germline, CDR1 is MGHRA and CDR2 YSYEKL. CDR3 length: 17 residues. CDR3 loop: CASSLPSGLGLSDTQYF. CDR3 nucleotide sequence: TGCGCCAGCAGCCTTCCGTCGGGACTAGGTTTGTCAGATACGCAGTATTTT.

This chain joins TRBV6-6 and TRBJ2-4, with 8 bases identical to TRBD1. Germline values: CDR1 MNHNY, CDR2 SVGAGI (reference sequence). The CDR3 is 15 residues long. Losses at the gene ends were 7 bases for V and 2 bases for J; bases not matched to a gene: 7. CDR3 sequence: CASTPDRVSKNIQYF. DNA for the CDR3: TGTGCCAGCACCCCGGACAGGGTTTCCAAAAACATTCAGTACTTC.

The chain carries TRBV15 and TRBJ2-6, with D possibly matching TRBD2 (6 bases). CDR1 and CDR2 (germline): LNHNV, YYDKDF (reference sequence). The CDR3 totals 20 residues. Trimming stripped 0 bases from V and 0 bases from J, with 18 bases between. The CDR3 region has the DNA TGTGCCACCAGCAGAGAAGAGGCGGGACGAACCCTCTCTGGGGCCAACGTCCTGACTTTC. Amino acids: CATSREEAGRTLSGANVLTF.

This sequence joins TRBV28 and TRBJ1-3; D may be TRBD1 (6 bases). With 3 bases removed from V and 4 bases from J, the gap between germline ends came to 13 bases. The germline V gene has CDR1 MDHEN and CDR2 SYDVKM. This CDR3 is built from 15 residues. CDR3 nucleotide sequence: TGTGCCAGCAGTTTGGGGGGGGCAAGAGGAAACACCATATATTTT. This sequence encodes CASSLGGARGNTIYF.

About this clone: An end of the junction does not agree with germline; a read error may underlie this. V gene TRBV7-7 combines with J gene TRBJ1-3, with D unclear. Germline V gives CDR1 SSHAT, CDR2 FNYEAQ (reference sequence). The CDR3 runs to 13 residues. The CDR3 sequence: CASSLAPGNTIYF. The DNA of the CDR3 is TGTGCTAGCAGCTTAGCCCCCGGGAACACCATATATTTT.

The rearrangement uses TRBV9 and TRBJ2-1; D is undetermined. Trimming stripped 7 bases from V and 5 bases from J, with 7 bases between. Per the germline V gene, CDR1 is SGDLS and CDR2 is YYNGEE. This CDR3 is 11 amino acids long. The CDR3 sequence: CASGANNEQFF. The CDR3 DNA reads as TGTGCCAGCGGAGCAAACAATGAGCAGTTCTTC.

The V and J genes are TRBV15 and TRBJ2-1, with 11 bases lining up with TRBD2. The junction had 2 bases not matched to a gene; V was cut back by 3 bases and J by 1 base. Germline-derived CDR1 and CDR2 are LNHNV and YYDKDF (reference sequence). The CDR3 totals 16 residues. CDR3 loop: CATSRGLAASYNEQFF. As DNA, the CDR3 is TGTGCCACCAGCAGGGGACTAGCGGCTTCCTACAATGAGCAGTTCTTC.

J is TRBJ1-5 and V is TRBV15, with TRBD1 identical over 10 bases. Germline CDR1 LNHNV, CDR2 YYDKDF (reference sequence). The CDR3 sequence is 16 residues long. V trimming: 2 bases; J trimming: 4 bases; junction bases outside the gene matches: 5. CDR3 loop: CATSRLPGQGNQPQHF. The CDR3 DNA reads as TGTGCCACCAGCAGACTACCGGGACAGGGGAATCAGCCCCAGCATTTT.

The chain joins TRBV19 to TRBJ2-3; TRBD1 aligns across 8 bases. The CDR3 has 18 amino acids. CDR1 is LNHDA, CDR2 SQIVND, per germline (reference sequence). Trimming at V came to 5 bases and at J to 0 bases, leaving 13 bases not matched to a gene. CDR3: CASSERTGWAESTDTQYF. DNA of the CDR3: TGTGCCAGTAGTGAACGGACAGGGTGGGCGGAGAGCACAGATACGCAGTATTTT.

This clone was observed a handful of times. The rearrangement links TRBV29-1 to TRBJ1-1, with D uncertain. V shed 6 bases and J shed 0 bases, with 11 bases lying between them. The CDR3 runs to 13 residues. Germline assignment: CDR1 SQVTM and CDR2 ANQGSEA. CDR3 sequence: CSVQTNMNTEAFF. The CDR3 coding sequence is TGCAGCGTACAGACTAACATGAACACTGAAGCTTTCTTT.

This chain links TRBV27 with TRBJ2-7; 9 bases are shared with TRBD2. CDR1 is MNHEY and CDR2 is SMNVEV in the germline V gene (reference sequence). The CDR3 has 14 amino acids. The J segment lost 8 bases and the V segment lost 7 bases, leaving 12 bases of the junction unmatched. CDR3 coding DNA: TGTGCCAGCACCTTAGCGGGAGTCGGGTGTCAGCAGTACTTC. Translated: CASTLAGVGCQQYF.

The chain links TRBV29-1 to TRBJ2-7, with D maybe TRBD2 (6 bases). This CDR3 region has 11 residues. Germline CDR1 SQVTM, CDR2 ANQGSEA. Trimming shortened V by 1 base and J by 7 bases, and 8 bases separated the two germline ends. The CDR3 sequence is CSVEGRGEQYF. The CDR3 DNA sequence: TGCAGCGTTGAAGGACGGGGGGAGCAGTACTTC.

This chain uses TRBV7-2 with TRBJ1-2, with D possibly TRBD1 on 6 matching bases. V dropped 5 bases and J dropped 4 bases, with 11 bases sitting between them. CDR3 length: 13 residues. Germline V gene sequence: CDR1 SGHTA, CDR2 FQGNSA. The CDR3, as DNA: TGTGCCAGCAGCCCCGGGACAAGCTATGGCTACACCTTC. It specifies CASSPGTSYGYTF.

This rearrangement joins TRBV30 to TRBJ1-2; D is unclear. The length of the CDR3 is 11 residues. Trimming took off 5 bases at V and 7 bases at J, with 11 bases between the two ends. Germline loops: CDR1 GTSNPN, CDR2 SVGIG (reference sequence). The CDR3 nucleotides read TGTGCCTGGGCCCGATCGGGTGGCTACACCTTC. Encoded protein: CAWARSGGYTF.

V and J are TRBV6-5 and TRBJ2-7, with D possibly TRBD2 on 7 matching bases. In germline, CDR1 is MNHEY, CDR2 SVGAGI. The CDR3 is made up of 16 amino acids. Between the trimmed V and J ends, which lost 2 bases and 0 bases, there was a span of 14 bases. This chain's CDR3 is CASSYGGGYPSYEQYF. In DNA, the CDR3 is TGTGCCAGCAGTTACGGGGGGGGCTACCCCTCCTACGAGCAGTACTTC.

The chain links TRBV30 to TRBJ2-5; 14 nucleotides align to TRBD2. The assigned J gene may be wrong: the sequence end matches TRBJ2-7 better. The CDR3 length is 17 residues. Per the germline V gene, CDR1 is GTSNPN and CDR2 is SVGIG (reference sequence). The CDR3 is CAWTPARTSGGIYEQYF. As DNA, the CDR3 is TGTGCCTGGACCCCGGCCCGGACTAGCGGGGGGATATACGAGCAGTACTTC.

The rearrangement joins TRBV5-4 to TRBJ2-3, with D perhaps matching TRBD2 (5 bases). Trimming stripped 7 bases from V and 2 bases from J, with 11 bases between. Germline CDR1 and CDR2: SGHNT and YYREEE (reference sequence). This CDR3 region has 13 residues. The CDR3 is CASGWRITDTQYF. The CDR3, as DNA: TGTGCCAGCGGGTGGAGGATCACAGATACGCAGTATTTT.

The CDR3 loop reads CASTSGRAYEQYF. Here the CDR3 DNA reads TGTGCATCAACTAGCGGGAGGGCCTACGAGCAGTACTTC. The chain employs TRBV6-5 and TRBJ2-5, with 13 nucleotides matching TRBD2. The J call is uncertain, as TRBJ2-7 better fits the DNA end. CDR3 length equals 13 residues. CDR1 is MNHEY, CDR2 SVGAGI, per germline.

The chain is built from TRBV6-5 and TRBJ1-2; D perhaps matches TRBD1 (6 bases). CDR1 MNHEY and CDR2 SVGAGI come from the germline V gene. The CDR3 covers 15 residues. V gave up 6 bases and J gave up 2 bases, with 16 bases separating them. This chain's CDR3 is CASRRPSTGNYGYTF. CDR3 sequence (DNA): TGTGCCAGCAGACGGCCCTCTACAGGGAACTATGGCTACACCTTC.

The CDR3 sequence is CASRPTTGGTEAFF. CDR3 coding DNA: TGTGCCAGCAGACCTACCACAGGGGGCACTGAAGCTTTCTTT. The chain couples TRBV7-9 to TRBJ1-1; the match to TRBD1 covers 8 bases. Germline lookup yields CDR1 SEHNR and CDR2 FQNEAQ (reference sequence). This CDR3 is built from 14 residues. Trimming removed 6 bases from V and 4 bases from J; junction bases left unmatched: 7.

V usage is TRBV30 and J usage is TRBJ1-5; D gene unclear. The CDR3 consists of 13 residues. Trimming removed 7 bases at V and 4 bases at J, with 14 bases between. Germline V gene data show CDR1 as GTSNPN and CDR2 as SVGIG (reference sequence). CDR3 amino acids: CALGRQANQPQHF. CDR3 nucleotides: TGTGCCTTGGGCCGGCAGGCTAATCAGCCCCAGCATTTT.

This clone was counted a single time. The chain's CDR3 is CASSSDGQSTDTQYF. In nucleotides, the CDR3 is TGTGCCAGCAGCTCCGATGGACAGAGCACAGATACGCAGTATTTT. The chain links TRBV7-3 to TRBJ2-3; tentatively, D is TRBD1 (6 bases). This CDR3 has 15 residues. The ends were cut back, 4 bases at V and 0 bases at J, with 11 bases in the middle. CDR1 is SGHTA and CDR2 is FQGTGA in the germline V gene.

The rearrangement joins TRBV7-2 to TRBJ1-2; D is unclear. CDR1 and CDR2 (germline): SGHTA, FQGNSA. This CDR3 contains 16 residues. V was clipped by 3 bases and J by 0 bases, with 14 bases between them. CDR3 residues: CASSLFARIANYGYTF. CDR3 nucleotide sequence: TGTGCCAGCAGCTTGTTTGCTCGAATAGCTAACTATGGCTACACCTTC. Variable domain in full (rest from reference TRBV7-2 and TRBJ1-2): GAGVSQSPSNKVTEKGKDVELRCDPISGHTALYWYRQSLGQGLEFLIYFQGNSAPDKSGLPSDRFSAERTGGSVSTLTIQRTQQEDSAVYLCASSLFARIANYGYTFGSGTRLTVV.

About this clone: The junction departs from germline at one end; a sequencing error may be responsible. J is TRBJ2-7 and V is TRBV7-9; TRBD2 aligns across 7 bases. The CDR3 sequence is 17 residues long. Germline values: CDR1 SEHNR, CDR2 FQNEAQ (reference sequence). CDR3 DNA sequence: TGTTCCAGCAGCTTAGTGGGAGGGACCTTTCCCTCCTACGAGCAGTACTTC. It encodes CSSSLVGGTFPSYEQYF.

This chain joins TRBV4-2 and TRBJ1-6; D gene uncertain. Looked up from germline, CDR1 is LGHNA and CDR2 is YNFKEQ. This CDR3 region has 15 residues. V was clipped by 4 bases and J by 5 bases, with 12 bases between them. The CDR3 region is CASSPLAADNSPLHF. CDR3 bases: TGTGCCAGCAGCCCTTTGGCGGCAGATAATTCACCCCTCCACTTT.

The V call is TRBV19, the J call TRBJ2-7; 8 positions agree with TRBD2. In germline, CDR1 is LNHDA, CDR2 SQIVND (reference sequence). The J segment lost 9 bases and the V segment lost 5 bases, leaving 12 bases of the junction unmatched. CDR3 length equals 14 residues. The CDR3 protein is CASSPGTSLRGQYF. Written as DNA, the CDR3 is TGTGCCAGTAGTCCAGGGACTAGTCTACGAGGGCAGTACTTC.

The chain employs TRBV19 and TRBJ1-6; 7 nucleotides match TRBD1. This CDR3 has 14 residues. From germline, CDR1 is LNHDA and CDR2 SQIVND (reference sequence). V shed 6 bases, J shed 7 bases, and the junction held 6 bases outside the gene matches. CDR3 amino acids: CASSGTADNSPLHF. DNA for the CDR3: TGTGCCAGTAGCGGGACAGCAGACAATTCACCCCTCCACTTT.

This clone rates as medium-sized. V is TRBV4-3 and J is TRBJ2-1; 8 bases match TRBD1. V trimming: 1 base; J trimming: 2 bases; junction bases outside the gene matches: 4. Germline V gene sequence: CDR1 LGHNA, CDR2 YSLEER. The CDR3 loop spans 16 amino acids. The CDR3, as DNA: TGCGCCAGCAGCCAAGTACAGGGGGGCGCCTACAATGAGCAGTTCTTC. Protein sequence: CASSQVQGGAYNEQFF.

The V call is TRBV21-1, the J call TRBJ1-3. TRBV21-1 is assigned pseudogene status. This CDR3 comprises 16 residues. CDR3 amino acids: CASSKVGGPSGNTIYF. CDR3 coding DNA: TGTGCCAGCAGCAAAGTCGGGGGGCCCTCTGGAAACACCATATATTTT.

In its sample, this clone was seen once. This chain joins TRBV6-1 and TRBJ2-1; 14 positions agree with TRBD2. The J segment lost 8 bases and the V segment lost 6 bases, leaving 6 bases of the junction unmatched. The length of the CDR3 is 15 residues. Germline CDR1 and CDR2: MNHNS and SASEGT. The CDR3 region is CASRQTSGGAHEQFF. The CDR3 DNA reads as TGTGCCAGCAGGCAGACTAGCGGGGGGGCTCATGAGCAGTTCTTC.

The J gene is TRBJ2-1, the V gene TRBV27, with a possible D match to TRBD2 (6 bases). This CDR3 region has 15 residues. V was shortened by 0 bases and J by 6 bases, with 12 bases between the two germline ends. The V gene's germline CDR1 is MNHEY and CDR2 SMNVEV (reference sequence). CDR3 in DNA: TGTGCCAGCAGTTTATCACTAGCAATAGTCAATGAGCAGTTCTTC. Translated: CASSLSLAIVNEQFF.